This TCR beta chain originates from a study of blood T cell repertoires in COVID-19. Study background: Specimens from acute and convalescent COVID-19 originated in the United States, Italy and Spain. T cells, B-cell-depleted T cells, or PBMCs provided the cDNA or gDNA that served as material.

It was during active infection that Seattle patients were enrolled and then longitudinally followed. As handled by the study authors: Estimated nucleated cell counts came from reference gene primer amplification. Libraries were prepared by immunoSEQ multiplex PCR; TCRdb keeps only in-frame clonotypes and omits some of them. V and J calls and clone size are those listed in that table; D and trimming were worked out from the DNA. The data hold some 310,000 clones, with nearly 90% observed a single time. Looked up from germline, CDR1 is MNHEY and CDR2 is SMNVEV (reference sequence). V was clipped by 4 bases and J by 14 bases, with 12 bases between them. The CDR3 consists of 11 residues.

The chain recombines TRBV27 with TRBJ2-1; D gene unclear. The receptor was isolated from a woman aged 40 to 55 with COVID-19, enrolled during active disease. Sequencing used peripheral blood. The CDR3 reads CASSSFSREFF. The CDR3 DNA reads as TGTGCCAGCAGTTCCTTTTCCCGGGAGTTCTTC.